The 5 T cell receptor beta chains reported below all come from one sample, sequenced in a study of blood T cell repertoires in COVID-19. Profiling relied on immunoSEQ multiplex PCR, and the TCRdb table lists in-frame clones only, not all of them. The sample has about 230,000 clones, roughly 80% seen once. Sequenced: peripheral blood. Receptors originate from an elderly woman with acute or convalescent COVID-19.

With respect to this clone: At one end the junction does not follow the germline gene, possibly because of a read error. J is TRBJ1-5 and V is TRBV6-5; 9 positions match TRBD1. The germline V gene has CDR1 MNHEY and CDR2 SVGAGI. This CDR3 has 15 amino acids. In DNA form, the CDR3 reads TGTGCCAGCAGGTCCGGGACAGGGAACAATCCGCCCCAGCATTTT. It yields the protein CASRSGTGNNPPQHF.

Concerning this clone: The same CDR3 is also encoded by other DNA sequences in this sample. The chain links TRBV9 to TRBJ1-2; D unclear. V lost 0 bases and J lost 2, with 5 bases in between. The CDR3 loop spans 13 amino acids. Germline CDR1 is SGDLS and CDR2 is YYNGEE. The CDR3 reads CASSVAGNYGYTF. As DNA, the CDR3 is TGTGCCAGCAGCGTAGCGGGAAACTATGGCTACACCTTC. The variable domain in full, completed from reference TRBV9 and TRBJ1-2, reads DSGVTQTPKHLITATGQRVTLRCSPRSGDLSVYWYQQSLDQGLQFLIQYYNGEERAKGNILERFSAQQFPDLHSELNLSSLELGDSALYFCASSVAGNYGYTFGSGTRLTVV.

CDR3 in DNA: TGTGCCAGCAGCAGGGACAGGGACGTAATTGGCTACACCTTC. This codes for CASSRDRDVIGYTF. The chain recombines TRBV7-9 with TRBJ1-2; TRBD1 aligns across 9 bases. The CDR3 runs 14 residues. The germline CDR1 and CDR2 sequences are SEHNR and FQNEAQ (reference sequence). J lost 7 bases, V lost 5 bases, and 8 bases had no gene match.

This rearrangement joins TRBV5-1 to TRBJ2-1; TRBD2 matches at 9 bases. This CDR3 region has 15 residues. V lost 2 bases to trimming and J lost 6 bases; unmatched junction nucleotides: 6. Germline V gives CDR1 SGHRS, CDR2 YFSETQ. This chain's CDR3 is CASSLGGRGLNEQFF. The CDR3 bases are TGCGCCAGCAGCTTAGGCGGGAGGGGTCTCAATGAGCAGTTCTTC.

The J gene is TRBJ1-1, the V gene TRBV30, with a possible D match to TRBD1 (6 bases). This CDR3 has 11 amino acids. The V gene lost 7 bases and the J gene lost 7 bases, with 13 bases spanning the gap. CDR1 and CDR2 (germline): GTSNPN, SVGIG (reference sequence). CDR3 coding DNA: TGTGCCTACATCAGGGGAATTGAAGCTTTCTTT. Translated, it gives CAYIRGIEAFF.